The next 18 T cell receptor beta chains were all read from a single sample in a study of blood T cell repertoires in COVID-19. TCRdb's table, derived via immunoSEQ multiplex PCR, lists solely in-frame clones and lacks some. Among about 59,000 clones listed, 73% were seen once. The sample consisted of peripheral blood. These receptor sequences come from a woman in her fifties or sixties with active or convalescent COVID-19.

J is TRBJ2-7 and V is TRBV19, with 8 bases matching TRBD1. The junction had 11 bases not matched to a gene; V was cut back by 3 bases and J by 7 bases. CDR1 is LNHDA, CDR2 SQIVND, per germline (reference sequence). The CDR3 extends over 15 amino acids. CDR3 sequence reads: CASSIFGTGLREQYF. CDR3 DNA sequence: TGTGCCAGTAGTATCTTCGGGACAGGCCTCCGAGAGCAGTACTTC. Together with reference TRBV19 and TRBJ2-7, the CDR3 gives the full variable domain: DGGITQSPKYLFRKEGQNVTLSCEQNLNHDAMYWYRQDPGQGLRLIYYSQIVNDFQKGDIAEGYSVSREKKESFPLTVTSAQKNPTAFYLCASSIFGTGLREQYFGPGTRLTVT.

V usage is TRBV25-1 and J usage is TRBJ2-2; possible D gene TRBD1, 5 bases. Germline assignment: CDR1 MGHDK and CDR2 SYGVNS. V was pared by 5 bases and J by 5 bases, with 9 bases between. The CDR3 loop spans 13 amino acids. The CDR3 here is CASSRRATGELFF. The DNA for the CDR3 is TGTGCCAGCAGTCGCAGGGCAACCGGGGAGCTGTTTTTT.

In its sample, this clone was seen once. The gene calls are TRBV28 and TRBJ1-4, with unresolved D. V was clipped by 6 bases and J by 1 base, with 9 bases between them. This CDR3 is built from 14 residues. CDR1 MDHEN and CDR2 SYDVKM come from the germline V gene. In DNA, the CDR3 is TGTGCCAGCAGCACACAGCAAACTAATGAAAAACTGTTTTTT. It codes for CASSTQQTNEKLFF.

CDR3 sequence (DNA): TGCGCCAGCAGTTGGGGACTAGCGAGATGCTCCTACGAGCAGTACTTC. It translates to CASSWGLARCSYEQYF. The genes are TRBV5-1 and TRBJ2-7, with 10 bases lining up with TRBD2. The V gene end was trimmed by 5 bases and the J gene end by 0 bases; junction bases not matched to a gene: 8. The CDR3 has 16 residues. CDR1 SGHRS and CDR2 YFSETQ come from the germline V gene.

The chain has TRBV6-4 and TRBJ2-4; D remains ambiguous. V gave up 0 bases and J gave up 3 bases, with 18 bases separating them. Germline lookup yields CDR1 MRHNA and CDR2 SNTAGT. The CDR3 runs to 18 residues. In DNA, the CDR3 is TGTGCCAGCAGTGACTCGAGGTCATCGGTCTCCCTCAAAAACATTCAGTACTTC. The encoded protein is CASSDSRSSVSLKNIQYF.

The chain combines TRBV24-1 with TRBJ1-1; 11 positions match TRBD1. CDR3 length: 17 amino acids. Germline assignment: CDR1 KGHDR and CDR2 SFDVKD. V shed 5 bases, J shed 0 bases, and the junction held 7 bases outside the gene matches. The CDR3 DNA follows: TGTGCCACCAGTGGTGGGACAGGGGGGCTGCTGAACACTGAAGCTTTCTTT. Residues: CATSGGTGGLLNTEAFF.

The V gene is TRBV20-1, the J gene TRBJ2-1; 14 bases match TRBD2. Germline trimming cut 3 bases from V and 7 bases from J; bases unmatched to any gene: 8. The CDR3 extends over 16 amino acids. CDR1 is DFQATT, CDR2 SNEGSKA, per germline (reference sequence). CDR3 in DNA: TGCAGTGCTAGTCCCTGGACTAGCGGGAGGAAGAATGAGCAGTTCTTC. It encodes CSASPWTSGRKNEQFF.

This chain connects TRBV4-2 to TRBJ1-1, with 9 bases that match TRBD1. Germline V gives CDR1 LGHNA, CDR2 YNFKEQ. CDR3 length: 18 amino acids. The V and J ends lost 1 base and 3 bases, in that order; junction bases with no gene match: 12. The CDR3 DNA sequence: TGTGCCAGCAGCCAAGTTCAATGGACAGGGGTTTTTTACACTGAAGCTTTCTTT. This gives the protein CASSQVQWTGVFYTEAFF.

The chain combines TRBV11-2 with TRBJ2-3; tentatively, D is TRBD2 (6 bases). The CDR3 contains 14 residues. Germline V lookup: CDR1 SGHAT, CDR2 FQNNGV. V shed 1 base and J shed 7 bases, with 12 bases lying between them. The CDR3 coding sequence is TGTGCCAGCAGCTTAGTAACTAGCTGGAATACGCAGTATTTT. Protein: CASSLVTSWNTQYF.

The genes are TRBV18 and TRBJ1-1; TRBD1 aligns across 7 bases. Germline values: CDR1 KGHSH, CDR2 LQKENI. Losses at the gene ends were 9 bases for V and 1 base for J; bases not matched to a gene: 8. This CDR3 comprises 14 residues. In DNA, the CDR3 is TGTGCCAGTGACCAATCAGGGGGGAACACTGAAGCTTTCTTT. Protein product: CASDQSGGNTEAFF.

The genes are TRBV5-1 and TRBJ2-1; D may be TRBD2 (6 bases). V shed 3 bases and J shed 9 bases, with 19 bases lying between them. The germline gives CDR1 SGHRS, CDR2 YFSETQ. The CDR3 loop spans 15 amino acids. The DNA for the CDR3 is TGCGCCAGCAGCTCGGACCCGGGACTCGCACCTGAGCAGTTCTTC. Its protein is CASSSDPGLAPEQFF.

This sequence joins TRBV19 and TRBJ2-7; perhaps TRBD1 as D (6 bases). CDR1 is LNHDA, CDR2 SQIVND, per germline (reference sequence). Trimming pared 5 bases from V and 3 bases from J, leaving 14 bases between. The CDR3 is made up of 14 amino acids. CDR3 sequence (DNA): TGTGCCAGTAGTGGGGGACAAATTTTCTACGAGCAGTACTTC. Amino acids: CASSGGQIFYEQYF.

The J gene is TRBJ1-1, the V gene TRBV28; a weak D match, TRBD1 (5 bases). The CDR3 extends over 15 amino acids. Germline CDR1 and CDR2: MDHEN and SYDVKM. V was pared by 7 bases and J by 1 base, with 16 bases between. DNA of the CDR3: TGTGCCAGCACCCGAAGCCAGGGTCGGAACACTGAAGCTTTCTTT. This gives the protein CASTRSQGRNTEAFF.

The genes are TRBV5-6 and TRBJ2-5, with 10 positions matching TRBD1. Trimming took 0 bases from V and 5 from J; bases not matched to a gene: 4. The CDR3 consists of 15 residues. Germline CDR1 SGHDT, CDR2 YYEEEE. The CDR3 sequence is CASSLGQGALETQYF. The CDR3 DNA sequence: TGTGCCAGCAGCTTGGGACAGGGGGCGTTGGAGACCCAGTACTTC.

J is TRBJ2-5 and V is TRBV5-8, with D possibly being TRBD2 (6 bases). The germline V and J ends were trimmed by 1 base and 5 bases, with 12 bases remaining between them. The CDR3 loop spans 14 amino acids. From germline, CDR1 is SGHTS and CDR2 YDEGEE. The CDR3 spells CASSLSVSGETQYF. CDR3 nucleotide sequence: TGTGCCAGCAGCTTGAGCGTCAGCGGGGAGACCCAGTACTTC. The full variable domain, its missing parts supplied by reference TRBV5-8 and TRBJ2-5, is EAGVTQSPTHLIKTRGQQATLRCSPISGHTSVYWYQQALGLGLQFLLWYDEGEERNRGNFPPRFSGRQFPNYSSELNVNALELEDSALYLCASSLSVSGETQYFGPGTRLLVL.

The chain uses TRBV19 and TRBJ2-2; the match to TRBD2 covers 7 bases. The CDR3 spans 13 residues. The ends lost 6 bases at V and 5 bases at J; junction bases unmatched: 3. Germline CDR1 LNHDA, CDR2 SQIVND (reference sequence). CDR3 protein: CASRRESTGELFF. CDR3 DNA: TGTGCCAGTAGGCGGGAGTCAACCGGGGAGCTGTTTTTT.

The chain joins TRBV5-4 to TRBJ2-1; 9 positions agree with TRBD1. After removal of 6 bases from V and 4 bases from J, the junction contained 5 bases not matched to a gene. Germline V lookup: CDR1 SGHNT, CDR2 YYREEE (reference sequence). The CDR3 runs 14 residues. The CDR3 here is CASIPGQGYNEQFF. CDR3 DNA: TGTGCCAGCATCCCGGGACAGGGTTACAATGAGCAGTTCTTC.

The chain joins TRBV3-1 (or the pseudogene TRBV3-2) to TRBJ2-1; 10 bases line up with TRBD2. With 6 bases clipped from V and 8 bases from J, the junction kept 10 bases outside the gene matches. The V gene's germline CDR1 is LGHDT and CDR2 YNNKEL (reference sequence). The CDR3 is 15 residues long. CDR3: CASSTSGRALYEQFF. Here the CDR3 DNA reads TGTGCCAGCAGTACGAGCGGGAGGGCCCTCTATGAGCAGTTCTTC.